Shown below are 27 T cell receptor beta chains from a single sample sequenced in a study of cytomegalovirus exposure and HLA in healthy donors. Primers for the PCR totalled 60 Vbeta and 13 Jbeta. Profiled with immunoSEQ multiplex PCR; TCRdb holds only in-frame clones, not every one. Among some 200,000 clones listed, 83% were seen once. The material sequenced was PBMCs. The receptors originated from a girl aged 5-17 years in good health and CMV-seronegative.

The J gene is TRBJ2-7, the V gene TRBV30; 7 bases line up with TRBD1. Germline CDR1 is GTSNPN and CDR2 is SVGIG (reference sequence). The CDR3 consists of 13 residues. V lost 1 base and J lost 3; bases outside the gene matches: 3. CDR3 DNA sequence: TGTGCCTGGAGTGCGGGACAGAACTACGAGCAGTACTTC. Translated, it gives CAWSAGQNYEQYF.

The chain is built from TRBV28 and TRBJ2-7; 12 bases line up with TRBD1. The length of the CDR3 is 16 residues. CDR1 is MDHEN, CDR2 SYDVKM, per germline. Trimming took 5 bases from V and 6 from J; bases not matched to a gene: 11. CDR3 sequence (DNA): TGTGCCAGCAGTATTGGAGGGACAGGGGGCTTCAGCGAGCAGTACTTC. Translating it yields CASSIGGTGGFSEQYF.

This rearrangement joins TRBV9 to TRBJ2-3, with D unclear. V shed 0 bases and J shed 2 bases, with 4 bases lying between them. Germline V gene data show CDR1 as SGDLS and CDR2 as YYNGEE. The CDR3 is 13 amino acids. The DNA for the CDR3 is TGTGCCAGCAGCGTAGGACACACAGATACGCAGTATTTT. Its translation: CASSVGHTDTQYF. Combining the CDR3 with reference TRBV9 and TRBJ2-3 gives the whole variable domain DSGVTQTPKHLITATGQRVTLRCSPRSGDLSVYWYQQSLDQGLQFLIQYYNGEERAKGNILERFSAQQFPDLHSELNLSSLELGDSALYFCASSVGHTDTQYFGPGTRLTVL.

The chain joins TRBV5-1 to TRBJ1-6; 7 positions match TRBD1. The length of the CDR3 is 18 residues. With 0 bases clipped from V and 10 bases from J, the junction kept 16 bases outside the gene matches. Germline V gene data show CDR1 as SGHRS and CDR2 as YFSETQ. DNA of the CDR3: TGCGCCAGCAGCTTGGATCCCGGGACAGTAGTAACGACCTCACCCCTCCACTTT. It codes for CASSLDPGTVVTTSPLHF. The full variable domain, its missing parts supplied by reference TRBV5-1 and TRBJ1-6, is KAGVTQTPRYLIKTRGQQVTLSCSPISGHRSVSWYQQTPGQGLQFLFEYFSETQRNKGNFPGRFSGRQFSNSRSEMNVSTLELGDSALYLCASSLDPGTVVTTSPLHFGNGTRLTVT.

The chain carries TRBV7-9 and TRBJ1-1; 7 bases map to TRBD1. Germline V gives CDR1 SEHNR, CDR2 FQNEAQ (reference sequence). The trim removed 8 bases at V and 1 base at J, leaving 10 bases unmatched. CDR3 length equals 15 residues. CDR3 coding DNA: TGTGCCAGCTCCGTACTCGGGACAGCGAACACTGAAGCTTTCTTT. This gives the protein CASSVLGTANTEAFF.

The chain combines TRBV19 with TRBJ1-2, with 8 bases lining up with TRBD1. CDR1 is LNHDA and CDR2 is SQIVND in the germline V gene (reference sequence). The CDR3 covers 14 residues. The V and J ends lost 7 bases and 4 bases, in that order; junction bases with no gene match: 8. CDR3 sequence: CASTRDRGIYGYTF. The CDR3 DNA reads TGTGCCAGTACCAGAGACAGGGGCATCTATGGCTACACCTTC.

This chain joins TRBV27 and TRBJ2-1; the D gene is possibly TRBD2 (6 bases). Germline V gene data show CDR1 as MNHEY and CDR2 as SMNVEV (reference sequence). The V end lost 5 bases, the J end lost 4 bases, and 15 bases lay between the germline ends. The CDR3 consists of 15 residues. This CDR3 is CASSPPGRGYNEQFF. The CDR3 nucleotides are TGTGCCAGCAGTCCCCCGGGACGGGGGTACAATGAGCAGTTCTTC.

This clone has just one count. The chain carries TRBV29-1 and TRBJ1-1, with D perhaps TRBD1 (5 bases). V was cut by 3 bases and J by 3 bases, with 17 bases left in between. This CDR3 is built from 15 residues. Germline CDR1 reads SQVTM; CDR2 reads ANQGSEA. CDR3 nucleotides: TGCAGCGTTGATTGGGGGGTAGCGTTGGACACTGAAGCTTTCTTT. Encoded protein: CSVDWGVALDTEAFF.

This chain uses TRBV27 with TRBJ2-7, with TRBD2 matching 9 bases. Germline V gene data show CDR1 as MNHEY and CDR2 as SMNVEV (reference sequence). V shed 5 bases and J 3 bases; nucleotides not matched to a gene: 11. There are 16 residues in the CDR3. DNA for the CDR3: TGTGCCAGCAGTACATCGCTAGCGGGGCCATACTACGAGCAGTACTTC. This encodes CASSTSLAGPYYEQYF.

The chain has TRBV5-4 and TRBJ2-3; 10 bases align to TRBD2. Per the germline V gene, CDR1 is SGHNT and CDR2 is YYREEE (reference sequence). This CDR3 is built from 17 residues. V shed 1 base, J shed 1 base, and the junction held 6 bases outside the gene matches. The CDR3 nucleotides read TGTGCCAGCAGCTTGACTCGGACTAGCGGTGGCACAGATACGCAGTATTTT. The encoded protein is CASSLTRTSGGTDTQYF.

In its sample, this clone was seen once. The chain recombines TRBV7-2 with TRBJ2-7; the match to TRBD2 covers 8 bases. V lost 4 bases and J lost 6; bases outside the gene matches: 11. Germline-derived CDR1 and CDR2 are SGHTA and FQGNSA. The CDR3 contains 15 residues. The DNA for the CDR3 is TGTGCCAGCAGCTGGGGTAGCGGGGCCTATCCCGAGCAGTACTTC. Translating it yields CASSWGSGAYPEQYF.

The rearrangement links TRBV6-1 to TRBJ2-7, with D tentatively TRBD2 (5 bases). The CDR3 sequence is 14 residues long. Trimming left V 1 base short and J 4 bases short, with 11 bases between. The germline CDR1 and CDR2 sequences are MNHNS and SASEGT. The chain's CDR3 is CASSEEVGRYEQYF. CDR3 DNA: TGTGCCAGCAGTGAAGAGGTAGGGAGATACGAGCAGTACTTC.

CDR3 sequence: CASSLESSGSYNEQFF. The CDR3 DNA is TGCGCCAGCAGCTTGGAAAGTAGCGGGAGCTACAATGAGCAGTTCTTC. The chain joins TRBV5-1 to TRBJ2-1, with TRBD2 matching over 9 bases. With 0 bases clipped from V and 3 bases from J, the junction kept 4 bases outside the gene matches. The CDR3 is 16 amino acids. Germline V CDR1 and CDR2: SGHRS, YFSETQ.

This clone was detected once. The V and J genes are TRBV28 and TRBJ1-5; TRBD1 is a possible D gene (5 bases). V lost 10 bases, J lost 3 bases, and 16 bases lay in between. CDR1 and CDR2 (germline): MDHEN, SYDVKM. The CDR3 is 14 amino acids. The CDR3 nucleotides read TGTGCCACCAGCCGGGCAGGGTTCAATCAGCCCCAGCATTTT. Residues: CATSRAGFNQPQHF.

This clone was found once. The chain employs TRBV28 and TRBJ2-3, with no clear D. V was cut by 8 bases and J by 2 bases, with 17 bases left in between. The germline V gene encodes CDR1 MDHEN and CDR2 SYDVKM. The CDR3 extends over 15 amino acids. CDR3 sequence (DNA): TGTGCCAGCTCCCCTGCGATCCGATTCACAGATACGCAGTATTTT. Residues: CASSPAIRFTDTQYF.

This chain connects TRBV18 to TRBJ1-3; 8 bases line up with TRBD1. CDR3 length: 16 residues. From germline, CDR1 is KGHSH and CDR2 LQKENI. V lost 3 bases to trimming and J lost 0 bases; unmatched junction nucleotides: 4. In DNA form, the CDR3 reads TGTGCCAGCTCACCCCGACAGGGGCACTCTGGAAACACCATATATTTT. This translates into CASSPRQGHSGNTIYF.

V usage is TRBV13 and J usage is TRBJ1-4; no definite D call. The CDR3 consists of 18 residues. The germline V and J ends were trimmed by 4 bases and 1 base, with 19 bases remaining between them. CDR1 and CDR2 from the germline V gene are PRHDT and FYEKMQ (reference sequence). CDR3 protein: CASSSTGREEETNEKLFF. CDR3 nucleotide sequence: TGTGCCAGCAGCTCAACCGGGAGGGAAGAGGAAACTAATGAAAAACTGTTTTTT.

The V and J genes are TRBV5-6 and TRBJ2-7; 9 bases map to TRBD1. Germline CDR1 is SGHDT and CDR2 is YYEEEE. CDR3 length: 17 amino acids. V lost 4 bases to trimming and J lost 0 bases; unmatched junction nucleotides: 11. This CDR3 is CASSTDPGTGNSYEQYF. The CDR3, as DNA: TGTGCCAGCAGCACCGACCCAGGGACAGGGAACTCCTACGAGCAGTACTTC.

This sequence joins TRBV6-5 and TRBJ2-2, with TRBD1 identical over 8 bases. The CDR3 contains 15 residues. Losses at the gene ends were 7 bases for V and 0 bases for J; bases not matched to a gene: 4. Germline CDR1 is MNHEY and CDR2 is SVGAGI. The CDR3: CASKTDRANTGELFF. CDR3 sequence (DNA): TGTGCCAGCAAGACGGACAGGGCGAACACCGGGGAGCTGTTTTTT.

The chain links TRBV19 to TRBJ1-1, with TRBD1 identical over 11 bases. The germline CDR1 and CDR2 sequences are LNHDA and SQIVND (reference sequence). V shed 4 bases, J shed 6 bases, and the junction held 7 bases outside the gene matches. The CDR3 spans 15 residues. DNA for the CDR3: TGTGCCAGTAGTAGAACGGGACAGGGGGGATCTGAAGCTTTCTTT. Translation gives CASSRTGQGGSEAFF. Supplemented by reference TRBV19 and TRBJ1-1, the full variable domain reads DGGITQSPKYLFRKEGQNVTLSCEQNLNHDAMYWYRQDPGQGLRLIYYSQIVNDFQKGDIAEGYSVSREKKESFPLTVTSAQKNPTAFYLCASSRTGQGGSEAFFGQGTRLTVV.

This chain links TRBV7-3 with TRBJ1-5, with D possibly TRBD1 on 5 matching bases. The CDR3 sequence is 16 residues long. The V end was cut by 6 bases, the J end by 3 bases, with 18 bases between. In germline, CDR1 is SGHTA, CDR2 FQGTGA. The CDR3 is CASRDPKDNINQPQHF. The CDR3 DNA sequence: TGTGCCAGCAGGGACCCAAAGGACAACATCAATCAGCCCCAGCATTTT.

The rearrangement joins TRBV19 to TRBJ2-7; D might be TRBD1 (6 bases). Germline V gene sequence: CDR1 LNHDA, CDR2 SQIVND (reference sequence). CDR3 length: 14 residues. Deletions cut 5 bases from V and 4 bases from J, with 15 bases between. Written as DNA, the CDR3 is TGTGCCAGTAGTCTAATTGACAGGAGATACGAGCAGTACTTC. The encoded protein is CASSLIDRRYEQYF.

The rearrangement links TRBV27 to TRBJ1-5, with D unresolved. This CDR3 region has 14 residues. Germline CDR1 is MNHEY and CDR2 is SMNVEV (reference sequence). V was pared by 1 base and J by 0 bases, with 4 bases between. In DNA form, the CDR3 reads TGTGCCAGCAGTTTATTCAATAGCAATCAGCCCCAGCATTTT. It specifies CASSLFNSNQPQHF.

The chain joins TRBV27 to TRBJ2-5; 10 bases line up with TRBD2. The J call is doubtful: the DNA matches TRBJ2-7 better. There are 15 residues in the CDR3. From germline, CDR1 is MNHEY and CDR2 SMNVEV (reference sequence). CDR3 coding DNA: TGTGCCAGCAGTTCCCCACTAGCGGGAACCTACGAGCAGTACTTC. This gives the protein CASSSPLAGTYEQYF.

The CDR3 region is CASSEAGGTVQETQYF. The CDR3, as DNA: TGTGCCAGCAGTGAAGCCGGTGGGACAGTACAAGAGACCCAGTACTTC. The chain carries TRBV6-1 and TRBJ2-5, with 7 bases lining up with TRBD1. Trimming took 0 bases from V and 2 from J; bases not matched to a gene: 6. In germline, CDR1 is MNHNS, CDR2 SASEGT. The CDR3 runs 16 residues.

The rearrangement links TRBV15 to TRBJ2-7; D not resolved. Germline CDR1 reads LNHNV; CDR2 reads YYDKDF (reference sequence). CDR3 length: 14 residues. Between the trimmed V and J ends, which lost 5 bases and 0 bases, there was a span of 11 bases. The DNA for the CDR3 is TGTGCCACCAGCGTGCGGTCGAGCTCCTACGAGCAGTACTTC. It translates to CATSVRSSSYEQYF.

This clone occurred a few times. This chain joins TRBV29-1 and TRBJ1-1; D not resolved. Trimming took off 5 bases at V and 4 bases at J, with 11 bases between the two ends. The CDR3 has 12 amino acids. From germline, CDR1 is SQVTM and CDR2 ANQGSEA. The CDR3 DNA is TGCAGCGTTCGAGGGCAGGCCACTGAAGCTTTCTTT. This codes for CSVRGQATEAFF.